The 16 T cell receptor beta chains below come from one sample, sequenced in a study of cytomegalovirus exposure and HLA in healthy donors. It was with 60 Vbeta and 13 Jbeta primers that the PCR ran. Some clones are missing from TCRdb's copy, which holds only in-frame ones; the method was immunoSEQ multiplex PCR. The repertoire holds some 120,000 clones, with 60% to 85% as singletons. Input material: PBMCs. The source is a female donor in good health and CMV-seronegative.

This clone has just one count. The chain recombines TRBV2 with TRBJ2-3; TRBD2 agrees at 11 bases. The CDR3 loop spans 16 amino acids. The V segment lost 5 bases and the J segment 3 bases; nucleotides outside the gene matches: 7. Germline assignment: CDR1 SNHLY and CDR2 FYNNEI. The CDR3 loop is CASSRYSGGATDTQYF. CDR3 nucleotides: TGTGCCAGCAGTCGTTATAGCGGGGGGGCGACAGATACGCAGTATTTT.

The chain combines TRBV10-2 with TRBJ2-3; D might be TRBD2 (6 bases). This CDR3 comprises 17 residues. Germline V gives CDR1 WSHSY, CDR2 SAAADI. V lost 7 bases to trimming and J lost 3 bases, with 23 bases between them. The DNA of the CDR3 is TGCGCCAGCACCGAACCGGGACTCCCCTACACAACAGATACGCAGTATTTT. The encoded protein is CASTEPGLPYTTDTQYF.

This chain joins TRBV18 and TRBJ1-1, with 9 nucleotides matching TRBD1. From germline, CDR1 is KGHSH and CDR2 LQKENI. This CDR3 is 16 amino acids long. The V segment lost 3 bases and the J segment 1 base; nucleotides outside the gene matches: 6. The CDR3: CASSPRDRVSNTEAFF. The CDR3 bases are TGTGCCAGCTCACCTAGGGACAGGGTTTCGAACACTGAAGCTTTCTTT.

The CDR3 DNA reads as TGTGCCACCAGCAGAGATTTATTACAAACTACGCAGTATTTT. Its translation: CATSRDLLQTTQYF. V gene TRBV15 combines with J gene TRBJ2-3, with D hard to call. From germline, CDR1 is LNHNV and CDR2 YYDKDF (reference sequence). V lost 0 bases and J 8 bases, leaving 12 bases between the germline ends. The CDR3 length is 14 residues.

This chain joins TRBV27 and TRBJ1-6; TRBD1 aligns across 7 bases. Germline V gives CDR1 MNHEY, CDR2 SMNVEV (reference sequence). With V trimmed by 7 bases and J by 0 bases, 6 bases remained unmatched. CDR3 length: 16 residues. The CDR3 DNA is TGTGCCAGCACCCCCAGGGGGAGCTCCTATAATTCACCCCTCCACTTT. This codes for CASTPRGSSYNSPLHF.

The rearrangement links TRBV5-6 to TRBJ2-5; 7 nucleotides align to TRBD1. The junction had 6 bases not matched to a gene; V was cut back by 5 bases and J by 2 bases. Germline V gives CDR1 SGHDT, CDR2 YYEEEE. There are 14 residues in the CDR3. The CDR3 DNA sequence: TGTGCCAGCAGTCAAGGGACAGCACAAGAGACCCAGTACTTC. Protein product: CASSQGTAQETQYF.

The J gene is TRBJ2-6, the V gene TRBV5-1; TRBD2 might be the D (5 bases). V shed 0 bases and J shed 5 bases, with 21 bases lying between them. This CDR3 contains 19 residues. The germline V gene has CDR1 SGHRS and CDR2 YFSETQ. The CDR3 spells CASSLGLQQIASRANVLTF. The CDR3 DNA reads TGCGCCAGCAGCTTGGGACTACAGCAGATTGCCTCGAGGGCCAACGTCCTGACTTTC.

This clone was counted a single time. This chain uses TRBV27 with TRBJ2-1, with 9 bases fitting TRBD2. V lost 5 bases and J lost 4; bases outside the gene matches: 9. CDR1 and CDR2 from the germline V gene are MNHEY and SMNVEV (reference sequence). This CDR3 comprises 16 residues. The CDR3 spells CASSKTSGTPYNEQFF. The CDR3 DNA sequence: TGTGCCAGCAGTAAGACTAGCGGAACACCTTACAATGAGCAGTTCTTC.

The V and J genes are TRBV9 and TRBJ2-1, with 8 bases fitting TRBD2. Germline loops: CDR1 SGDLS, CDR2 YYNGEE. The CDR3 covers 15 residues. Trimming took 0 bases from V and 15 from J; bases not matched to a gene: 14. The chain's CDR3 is CASSVDATSVGGPFF. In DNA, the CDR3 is TGTGCCAGCAGCGTAGATGCGACTAGCGTCGGGGGGCCGTTCTTC. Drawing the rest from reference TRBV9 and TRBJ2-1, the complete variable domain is DSGVTQTPKHLITATGQRVTLRCSPRSGDLSVYWYQQSLDQGLQFLIQYYNGEERAKGNILERFSAQQFPDLHSELNLSSLELGDSALYFCASSVDATSVGGPFFGPGTRLTVL.

CDR3 bases: TGTGCCAGCAGTTTCGGGACAGGGGGCTCTTATGGCTACACCTTC. It codes for CASSFGTGGSYGYTF. V gene TRBV27 combines with J gene TRBJ1-2, with 12 bases aligning to TRBD1. The trim removed 3 bases at V and 5 bases at J, leaving 4 bases unmatched. In germline, CDR1 is MNHEY, CDR2 SMNVEV (reference sequence). The CDR3 extends over 15 amino acids.

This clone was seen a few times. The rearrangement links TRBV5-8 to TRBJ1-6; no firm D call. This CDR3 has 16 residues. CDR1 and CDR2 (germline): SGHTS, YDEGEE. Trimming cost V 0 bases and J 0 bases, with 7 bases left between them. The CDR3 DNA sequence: TGTGCCAGCAGCTTGGTGCGAAGCTCCTATAATTCACCCCTCCACTTT. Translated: CASSLVRSSYNSPLHF. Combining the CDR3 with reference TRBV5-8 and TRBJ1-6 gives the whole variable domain EAGVTQSPTHLIKTRGQQATLRCSPISGHTSVYWYQQALGLGLQFLLWYDEGEERNRGNFPPRFSGRQFPNYSSELNVNALELEDSALYLCASSLVRSSYNSPLHFGNGTRLTVT.

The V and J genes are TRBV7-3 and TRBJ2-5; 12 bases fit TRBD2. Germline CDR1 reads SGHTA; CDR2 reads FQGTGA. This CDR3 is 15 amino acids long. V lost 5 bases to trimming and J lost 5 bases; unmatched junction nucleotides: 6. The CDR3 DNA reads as TGTGCCAGCAGCCCTAGCGGGGGGGCGGTGGAGACCCAGTACTTC. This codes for CASSPSGGAVETQYF.

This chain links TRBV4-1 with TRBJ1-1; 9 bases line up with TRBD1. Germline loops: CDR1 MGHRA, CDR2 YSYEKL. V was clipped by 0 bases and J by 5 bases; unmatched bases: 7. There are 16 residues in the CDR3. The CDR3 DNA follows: TGCGCCAGCAGCCAAGAAGGACAGGGGCTCGGGACTGAAGCTTTCTTT. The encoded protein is CASSQEGQGLGTEAFF.

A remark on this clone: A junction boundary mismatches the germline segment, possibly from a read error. CDR3 residues: CSSSLVLRTRGRGEQYF. The CDR3 nucleotides read TGTTCCAGCAGCTTAGTATTAAGAACTCGGGGTCGGGGCGAGCAGTACTTC. The chain joins TRBV7-9 to TRBJ2-7, with D possibly TRBD2 on 5 matching bases. This CDR3 has 17 residues. Looked up from germline, CDR1 is SEHNR and CDR2 is FQNEAQ (reference sequence).

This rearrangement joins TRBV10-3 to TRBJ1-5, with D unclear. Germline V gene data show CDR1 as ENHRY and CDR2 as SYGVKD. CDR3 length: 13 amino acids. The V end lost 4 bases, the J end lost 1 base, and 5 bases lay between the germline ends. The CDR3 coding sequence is TGTGCCATCAGTGGCGAAAGCAATCAGCCCCAGCATTTT. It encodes CAISGESNQPQHF.

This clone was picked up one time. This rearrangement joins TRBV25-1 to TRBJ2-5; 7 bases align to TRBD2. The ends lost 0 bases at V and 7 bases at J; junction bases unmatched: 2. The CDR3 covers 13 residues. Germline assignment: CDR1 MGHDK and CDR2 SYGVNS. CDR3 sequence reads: CASSEYGGGTQYF. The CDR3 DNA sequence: TGTGCCAGCAGTGAATATGGGGGGGGGACCCAGTACTTC. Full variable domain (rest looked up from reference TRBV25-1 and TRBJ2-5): EADIYQTPRYLVIGTGKKITLECSQTMGHDKMYWYQQDPGMELHLIHYSYGVNSTEKGDLSSESTVSRIRTEHFPLTLESARPSHTSQYLCASSEYGGGTQYFGPGTRLLVL.